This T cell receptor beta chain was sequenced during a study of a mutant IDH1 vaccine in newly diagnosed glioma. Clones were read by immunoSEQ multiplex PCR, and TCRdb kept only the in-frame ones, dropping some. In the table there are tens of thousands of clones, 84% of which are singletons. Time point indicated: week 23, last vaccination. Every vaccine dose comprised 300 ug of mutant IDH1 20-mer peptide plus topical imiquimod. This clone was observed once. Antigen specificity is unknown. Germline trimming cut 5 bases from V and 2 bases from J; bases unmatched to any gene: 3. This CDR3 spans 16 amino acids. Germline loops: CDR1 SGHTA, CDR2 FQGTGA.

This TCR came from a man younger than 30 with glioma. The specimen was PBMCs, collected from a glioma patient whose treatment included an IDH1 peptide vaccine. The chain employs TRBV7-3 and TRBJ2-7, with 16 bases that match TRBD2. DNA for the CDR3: TGTGCCAGCAGCCCTGGGACTAGCGGGAGGGCCTACGAGCAGTACTTC. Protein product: CASSPGTSGRAYEQYF.